This record concerns one T cell receptor beta chain sequence. The table lists this clone with a count of one. This receptor's antigen is unknown. Per-nucleotide qualities are absent, and no much larger clonotype sits a single base away. The immunoSEQ Assay, a bias-controlled multiplex PCR, was used to amplify TCRbeta CDR3 regions from genomic DNA. Regarding the original processing steps: The number of nucleated cells in each sample was estimated from the amplification of reference gene primers within the assay. Sequence reads were collapsed and filtered to measure the absolute abundance of every unique TCRbeta CDR3 rearrangement. For each sample, productive Simpson clonality was calculated as the square root of Simpson's diversity index across productive rearrangements. TCRdb stores this immuneACCESS table with in-frame sequences only. Part of the clones is absent; in the studies checked, under half of the shortfall reflects unresolved V genes, and no reason is known for the rest. That table furnishes V, J and clone size, whereas the DNA furnished D and trimming. Present in this sample are about 370,000 clones, over 75% of which were seen just once. The top ten hold approximately 1% of the sample.

In the prospective study, participants were roughly 18 to 100 years old, resided in about two dozen geographic areas of the United States, and were enrolled through a virtual design. In the prospective study, participants were assigned to cohorts based on the clinical history participants reported in a screening survey and a study questionnaire. Recovered participants in ImmuneRACE Cohort 3 were defined as having two consecutive negative NP/OP PCR tests, clearance from a healthcare professional, or resolution of symptoms. In the prospective study, mobile phlebotomists collected whole blood, serum and a nasopharyngeal or oropharyngeal swab from each participant. Over a roughly 2-month period, participants in the prospective study had the option of providing additional blood draws and questionnaires. Prospective study blood samples were shipped either frozen or at room temperature before DNA extraction.

The cysteine opens and the phenylalanine closes a CDR3 of 14 amino acids. CDR3 DNA only is kept here, 42 bases in frame from base 1. From a lookup of the germline V gene, CDR1 and CDR2 are KGHSH and LQKENI. Clipping removes 3 bases from V and 2 bases from J, with 3 as the unmatched junction base count. This sample stems from a study of blood T cell repertoires in COVID-19 (dated by TCRdb to about 2020). Broadly, across the study: Samples from collaborators originated in the United States, Italy and Spain and spanned both the acute and convalescent phases of COVID-19. Where HLA class I and class II types were available, the types were taken from metadata supplied by the sample provider, not from assay-based typing. The prospective study material was composed of cDNA or gDNA derived from T cells, B-cell-depleted T cells, or PBMCs. The samples were drawn from two sources: the first 160 participants of the ongoing ImmuneRACE study, and 1,200 or so subjects contributed by 6 global collaborators. Deeply sampled blood TCRbeta repertoires from subjects exposed to, actively infected with, or recovered from COVID-19 were included in the dataset. The sample metadata nearly always contained a de-identified subject ID, COVID-19 status, age in years and sex. A freely available public database, intended as a resource for researchers studying the immune response to SARS-CoV-2, is where the repertoires were released. Findings and caveats that apply to the study as a whole: The quantity of clinical and demographic metadata differed by source and by participant and was supplied without curation.

The source material was PBMCs or T cells enriched from blood (not recorded which). This TCR derives from a man younger than 35 who had recovered from COVID-19. In this chain, TRBV18 is recombined with TRBJ1-1; TRBD1 aligns with 7 central bases. The nucleotide sequence is given as TGTGCCAGCTCACCCGGGACAGATAACACTGAAGCTTTCTTT. It specifies CASSPGTDNTEAFF.